What follows are 14 T cell receptor beta chains derived from one specimen sequenced in a study of shared clonotypes between healthy human individuals. The table came from immunoSEQ multiplex PCR; TCRdb's copy has only in-frame clones and leaves some out. Among hundreds of thousands of clones listed, roughly three quarters were seen once. The sequencing input was PBMCs. These receptors were obtained from a woman aged 40 to 50 in good health. Some clones in this sample may be carry-over from other donors' samples.

V gene TRBV29-1 combines with J gene TRBJ2-7; D might be TRBD1 or TRBD2, each matching 5 bases. This CDR3 has 13 amino acids. The V gene's germline CDR1 is SQVTM and CDR2 ANQGSEA. The ends were cut back, 4 bases at V and 6 bases at J, with 16 bases in the middle. CDR3 sequence reads: CSVGGRNLPEQYF. The CDR3, as DNA: TGCAGCGTTGGGGGACGGAACCTTCCCGAGCAGTACTTC.

The chain joins TRBV7-2 to TRBJ2-7; 9 bases line up with TRBD2. Trimming took 1 base from V and 2 from J; bases not matched to a gene: 6. Germline loops: CDR1 SGHTA, CDR2 FQGNSA. The CDR3 contains 16 residues. The chain's CDR3 is CASSLGGTSLAYEQYF. For the CDR3, the DNA is TGTGCCAGCAGCTTAGGCGGGACTAGCTTAGCCTACGAGCAGTACTTC.

V gene TRBV28 combines with J gene TRBJ1-2; the match to TRBD1 covers 9 bases. With V trimmed by 7 bases and J by 2 bases, 8 bases remained unmatched. The CDR3 extends over 15 amino acids. The germline V gene encodes CDR1 MDHEN and CDR2 SYDVKM. CDR3 in amino acids: CASTSRDRANYGYTF. CDR3 nucleotide sequence: TGTGCCAGCACCTCAAGGGACAGGGCCAACTATGGCTACACCTTC.

The genes are TRBV5-4 and TRBJ1-1, with unresolved D. V lost 3 bases and J 8 bases, leaving 8 bases between the germline ends. The CDR3 has 11 amino acids. Per the germline V gene, CDR1 is SGHNT and CDR2 is YYREEE (reference sequence). CDR3 DNA: TGTGCCAGCAGCTCTAGGGTGGAAGCTTTCTTT. This codes for CASSSRVEAFF.

V gene TRBV9 combines with J gene TRBJ2-7, with D tentatively TRBD2 (6 bases). V was cut by 0 bases and J by 3 bases, with 13 bases left in between. This CDR3 has 15 residues. Germline V lookup: CDR1 SGDLS, CDR2 YYNGEE. The CDR3 is CASSVAGDSHYEQYF. The CDR3 DNA is TGTGCCAGCAGCGTAGCTGGGGACTCCCACTACGAGCAGTACTTC.

The chain links TRBV5-1 to TRBJ2-7, with TRBD2 matching 8 bases. The CDR3 consists of 15 residues. Trimming took 0 bases from V and 2 from J; bases not matched to a gene: 4. CDR1 is SGHRS, CDR2 YFSETQ, per germline. The CDR3 bases are TGCGCCAGCAGCTTGGGCGGGAGGTCTACCTACGAGCAGTACTTC. It encodes CASSLGGRSTYEQYF.

This clone was seen a few times. The chain recombines TRBV30 with TRBJ2-7, with 10 bases lining up with TRBD1. The CDR3 has 12 residues. Germline-derived CDR1 and CDR2 are GTSNPN and SVGIG (reference sequence). V gave up 7 bases and J gave up 2 bases; unmatched junction bases: 2. The CDR3 nucleotides read TGTGCCTCAGGACAGGGGGCCTACGAGCAGTACTTC. Translation: CASGQGAYEQYF.

The CDR3 loop reads CASSLAPGGAYYGYTF. Written as DNA, the CDR3 is TGTGCCAGCAGCTTAGCGCCAGGGGGCGCGTATTACGGCTACACCTTC. The rearrangement links TRBV7-2 to TRBJ1-2; 8 bases are shared with TRBD1. Germline-derived CDR1 and CDR2 are SGHTA and FQGNSA. CDR3 length: 16 amino acids. With V trimmed by 0 bases and J by 8 bases, 11 bases remained unmatched.

This clone was found once. The genes are TRBV6-1 and TRBJ2-2, with 14 bases lining up with TRBD2. The CDR3 consists of 20 residues. Germline lookup yields CDR1 MNHNS and CDR2 SASEGT. V was pared by 0 bases and J by 2 bases, with 8 bases of the junction left unmatched. CDR3 DNA sequence: TGTGCCAGCAGTGAAGCCGAAAAGGGACTAGCGGGAGATAACACCGGGGAGCTGTTTTTT. Residues: CASSEAEKGLAGDNTGELFF.

The chain recombines TRBV9 with TRBJ2-7; 7 nucleotides match TRBD2. Per germline, CDR1 SGDLS and CDR2 YYNGEE. CDR3 length: 17 residues. Germline trimming cut 4 bases from V and 5 bases from J; bases unmatched to any gene: 18. The CDR3 coding sequence is TGTGCCAGCAGCCTCGCCCCCACAGCGGGACCCCTTCACGAGCAGTACTTC. Amino acid sequence: CASSLAPTAGPLHEQYF.

In regard to this clone: A far larger clone is just one base off, so this is likely a read error. As the CDR3 is not closed by the conserved phenylalanine or tryptophan, this likely results from a read error. In DNA form, the CDR3 reads TGTGCCAGCATTAATGGGGGAGACACTGAAGCTTTCTCT. It translates to CASINGGDTEAFS. This rearrangement joins TRBV2 to TRBJ1-1; D is possibly TRBD1 (5 bases). Germline V gene lookup returns CDR1 SNHLY and CDR2 FYNNEI. V dropped 7 bases and J dropped 3 bases, with 12 bases sitting between them. CDR3 length: 13 amino acids.

This clone was seen more than once but under ten times. The rearrangement joins TRBV10-2 to TRBJ2-2; the match to TRBD2 covers 10 bases. The V gene end was trimmed by 6 bases and the J gene end by 7 bases; junction bases not matched to a gene: 8. CDR1 and CDR2 (germline): WSHSY, SAAADI. The CDR3 is 15 residues long. The CDR3 is CASSRAGGANGELFF. CDR3 bases: TGCGCCAGCAGCCGAGCGGGAGGGGCTAACGGGGAGCTGTTTTTT.

CDR3 DNA: TGTGCCAGCAGCTCGGGATCTTGGGACGAGCAGTACTTC. It codes for CASSSGSWDEQYF. The chain has TRBV7-9 and TRBJ2-7; D may be TRBD2 (5 bases). V was shortened by 4 bases and J by 5 bases, with 12 bases between the two germline ends. Per the germline V gene, CDR1 is SEHNR and CDR2 is FQNEAQ (reference sequence). The CDR3 length is 13 residues.

On this clone: Other DNA variants within this sample encode the same CDR3. The chain couples TRBV2 to TRBJ2-7, with TRBD2 matching 12 bases. The V segment lost 6 bases and the J segment 1 base; nucleotides outside the gene matches: 4. Germline assignment: CDR1 SNHLY and CDR2 FYNNEI. This CDR3 is 15 amino acids long. The CDR3 loop reads CASSRLAGVSYEQYF. The CDR3 nucleotides are TGTGCCAGCAGCCGACTAGCGGGAGTGTCCTACGAGCAGTACTTC.